The 23 T cell receptor beta chains reported below all come from one sample, sequenced in a study of T cell repertoires in cytomegalovirus infection. TCRdb ran MiXCR on the reads and lists one entry per CDR3 protein. The sample has approximately 180,000 distinct CDR3 sequences, approximately 9.6% seen once. The source material was PBMCs. These receptors originate from a human donor in good health (CMV status not recorded). Some clones in this sample may be carry-over from other donors' samples.

Many counts were recorded for this clonotype. The chain couples TRBV7-3 to TRBJ1-5; D unresolved. Germline lookup yields CDR1 SGHTA and CDR2 FQGTGA. The CDR3 length is 15 residues. V lost 5 bases and J 5 bases, leaving 16 bases between the germline ends. The CDR3 spells CASSPPKQLHQPQHF. CDR3 DNA sequence: TGTGCCAGCAGCCCACCCAAACAGCTACATCAGCCCCAGCATTTT.

In this sample, this clonotype turned up many times. The genes are TRBV7-2 and TRBJ2-1; TRBD1 or TRBD2 may be the D gene (5 bases each). Per germline, CDR1 SGHTA and CDR2 FQGNSA. The V gene lost 5 bases and the J gene lost 10 bases, with 15 bases spanning the gap. The CDR3 runs to 13 residues. This CDR3 reads CASSPRYGAEQFF. CDR3 coding DNA: TGTGCCAGCAGCCCCCGATACGGGGCCGAGCAGTTCTTC. The full variable domain, completed using reference TRBV7-2 and TRBJ2-1, is GAGVSQSPSNKVTEKGKDVELRCDPISGHTALYWYRQSLGQGLEFLIYFQGNSAPDKSGLPSDRFSAERTGGSVSTLTIQRTQQEDSAVYLCASSPRYGAEQFFGPGTRLTVL.

The sample holds many counts of this clonotype. This chain joins TRBV7-9 and TRBJ2-1; D is unresolved. V was cut by 2 bases and J by 4 bases, with 6 bases left in between. The CDR3 runs to 13 residues. Germline CDR1 reads SEHNR; CDR2 reads FQNEAQ (reference sequence). CDR3 DNA: TGTGCCAGCAGCTTATCTGATTACAATGAGCAGTTCTTC. Translated, it gives CASSLSDYNEQFF.

This clonotype was recorded a few times. The chain employs TRBV7-2 and TRBJ1-3; D unclear. The V end lost 1 base, the J end lost 0 bases, and 13 bases lay between the germline ends. CDR1 and CDR2 from the germline V gene are SGHTA and FQGNSA. The CDR3 is 17 amino acids. CDR3 amino acids: CASSLDDRPSSGNTIYF. The CDR3 coding sequence is TGTGCCAGCAGCTTAGACGACCGTCCTTCCTCTGGAAACACCATATATTTT.

The sample holds a few counts of this clonotype. The rearrangement uses TRBV11-2 and TRBJ1-1; D call uncertain. The ends were cut back, 1 base at V and 9 bases at J, with 12 bases in the middle. The germline V gene has CDR1 SGHAT and CDR2 FQNNGV. This CDR3 is built from 13 residues. The CDR3 region has the DNA TGTGCCAGCAGCTTAGGTGGGTCCTCCCAAGCTTTCTTT. This sequence encodes CASSLGGSSQAFF.

This chain links TRBV5-1 with TRBJ1-2; TRBD1 might be the D (5 bases). CDR3 length: 14 residues. V was shortened by 4 bases and J by 8 bases, with 18 bases between the two germline ends. Germline V gives CDR1 SGHRS, CDR2 YFSETQ. CDR3 amino acids: CASSLQDETDGYTF. In DNA form, the CDR3 reads TGCGCCAGCAGCCTACAAGATGAGACAGACGGCTACACCTTC.

The table lists this clonotype with a few counts. CDR3: CSATHGGDGYTF. CDR3 DNA sequence: TGCAGTGCTACCCATGGAGGGGATGGCTACACCTTC. This chain uses TRBV20-1 with TRBJ1-2; a possible D gene is TRBD1 (5 bases). In germline, CDR1 is DFQATT, CDR2 SNEGSKA (reference sequence). This CDR3 has 12 residues. V shed 4 bases and J shed 6 bases, with 12 bases lying between them.

This clonotype was counted many times. The CDR3 DNA reads TGTGCCAGCAGCTTGGTAGCGCCCTCCTACGAGCAGTACTTC. Translation: CASSLVAPSYEQYF. The chain uses TRBV7-2 and TRBJ2-7, with D maybe TRBD2 (5 bases). This CDR3 is 14 amino acids long. Germline CDR1 SGHTA, CDR2 FQGNSA. V lost 3 bases and J lost 0, with 9 bases in between.

The J gene is TRBJ2-1, the V gene TRBV7-9, with 8 bases that match TRBD2. The CDR3 extends over 15 amino acids. The V gene end was trimmed by 4 bases and the J gene end by 8 bases; junction bases not matched to a gene: 10. Germline CDR1 is SEHNR and CDR2 is FQNEAQ (reference sequence). The CDR3 protein is CASSSPFREGDEQFF. The CDR3 DNA reads as TGTGCCAGCAGCTCCCCGTTTCGGGAGGGGGATGAGCAGTTCTTC.

This clonotype was detected ten times or more. This chain uses TRBV7-2 with TRBJ1-6; 8 bases agree with TRBD1. Germline V gene data show CDR1 as SGHTA and CDR2 as FQGNSA. CDR3 length: 16 residues. After removal of 5 bases from V and 4 bases from J, the junction contained 7 bases not matched to a gene. The CDR3 bases are TGTGCCAGCAGCCCGCGGACAGGGTATTATAATTCACCCCTCCACTTT. As protein: CASSPRTGYYNSPLHF.

This clonotype was seen many times. The chain combines TRBV7-2 with TRBJ1-1; possible D gene TRBD1, 5 bases. The CDR3 runs to 14 residues. Germline V gene lookup returns CDR1 SGHTA and CDR2 FQGNSA. V was shortened by 6 bases and J by 5 bases, with 16 bases between the two germline ends. The CDR3 DNA follows: TGTGCCAGCAGGCGGCAGGGAGGTGGGACTGAAGCTTTCTTT. Encoded protein: CASRRQGGGTEAFF.

This clonotype appeared a few times. A much larger clonotype is one base distant, so this may be a read error. V is TRBV6-1 and J is TRBJ1-1; D might be TRBD1 (6 bases). CDR3 length: 12 residues. Germline CDR1 and CDR2: MNHNS and SASEGT. Trimming took 6 bases from V and 3 from J, leaving 8 bases between them. The CDR3 here is CASSTGYTEAFF. DNA of the CDR3: TGTGCCAGCAGCACAGGGTACACTGAAGCTTTCTTT.

The chain combines TRBV20-1 with TRBJ2-7; the D gene could be TRBD1 or TRBD2 (5 bases each). Trimming took 3 bases from V and 6 from J, leaving 18 bases between them. There are 14 residues in the CDR3. Germline V gives CDR1 DFQATT, CDR2 SNEGSKA (reference sequence). CDR3 amino acids: CSASPGSQGREQYF. CDR3 coding DNA: TGCAGTGCTAGTCCGGGTTCCCAGGGACGCGAGCAGTACTTC.

Ten or more counts support this clonotype. The rearrangement joins TRBV7-8 to TRBJ2-1, with 10 bases that match TRBD2. There are 14 residues in the CDR3. The germline gives CDR1 SGHVS, CDR2 FQNEAQ. V dropped 4 bases and J dropped 8; count of bases not matched to a gene: 5. CDR3 region: CASSSLAGADEQFF. The DNA for the CDR3 is TGTGCCAGCAGCTCTCTAGCGGGAGCAGATGAGCAGTTCTTC. Based on the CDR3 plus reference TRBV7-8 and TRBJ2-1, the full variable domain is GAGVSQSPRYKVAKRGQDVALRCDPISGHVSLFWYQQALGQGPEFLTYFQNEAQLDKSGLPSDRFFAERPEGSVSTLKIQRTQQEDSAVYLCASSSLAGADEQFFGPGTRLTVL.

The chain couples TRBV20-1 to TRBJ2-1; no clear D gene. Germline CDR1 and CDR2: DFQATT and SNEGSKA (reference sequence). The CDR3 has 12 amino acids. The V gene lost 6 bases and the J gene lost 8 bases, with 14 bases spanning the gap. Here the CDR3 DNA reads TGCAGTGCAAAAACCTTAGCTGATGAGCAGTTCTTC. This translates into CSAKTLADEQFF.

This clonotype occurred many times. This rearrangement joins TRBV7-2 to TRBJ1-2; 8 nucleotides match TRBD1. This CDR3 comprises 19 residues. Looked up from germline, CDR1 is SGHTA and CDR2 is FQGNSA. Trimming took 2 bases from V and 0 from J; bases not matched to a gene: 14. In DNA, the CDR3 is TGTGCCAGCAGCTTAAGGGAGATGACAGGGGTCAAGGCTAACTATGGCTACACCTTC. This codes for CASSLREMTGVKANYGYTF. The complete variable domain, with remaining parts taken from reference TRBV7-2 and TRBJ1-2, reads GAGVSQSPSNKVTEKGKDVELRCDPISGHTALYWYRQSLGQGLEFLIYFQGNSAPDKSGLPSDRFSAERTGGSVSTLTIQRTQQEDSAVYLCASSLREMTGVKANYGYTFGSGTRLTVV.

The rearrangement links TRBV20-1 to TRBJ2-2, with 8 bases aligning to TRBD1. CDR3 length equals 17 residues. The junction had 6 bases not matched to a gene; V was cut back by 0 bases and J by 0 bases. Germline V gives CDR1 DFQATT, CDR2 SNEGSKA (reference sequence). This chain's CDR3 is CSARDLAGGANTGELFF. As DNA, the CDR3 is TGCAGTGCTAGAGATTTGGCAGGGGGCGCGAACACCGGGGAGCTGTTTTTT.

This clonotype was observed many times. This chain connects TRBV7-2 to TRBJ2-7; D not certain. Germline V CDR1 and CDR2: SGHTA, FQGNSA. The ends were cut back, 3 bases at V and 2 bases at J, with 5 bases in the middle. The CDR3 has 12 residues. CDR3 in amino acids: CASSFLTYEQYF. CDR3 sequence (DNA): TGTGCCAGCAGCTTTCTGACCTACGAGCAGTACTTC.

The V gene is TRBV4-3, the J gene TRBJ2-1; 10 positions agree with TRBD1. The CDR3 extends over 17 amino acids. CDR1 LGHNA and CDR2 YSLEER come from the germline V gene. V trimming: 2 bases; J trimming: 7 bases; junction bases outside the gene matches: 11. Here the CDR3 DNA reads TGCGCCAGCAGCCAATCTCACCGCGGGACAGGGGTGAATGAGCAGTTCTTC. Translation: CASSQSHRGTGVNEQFF.

The chain links TRBV12-3 or TRBV12-4 to TRBJ2-7; D is unresolved. The length of the CDR3 is 13 residues. Trimming removed 6 bases from V and 2 bases from J, with 11 bases in between. The CDR3 sequence is CASSPRRTYEQYF. CDR3 DNA sequence: TGTGCCAGCAGCCCCCGCAGGACCTACGAGCAGTACTTC.

The table lists this clonotype with many counts. This sequence joins TRBV7-2 and TRBJ1-6; 9 bases fit TRBD1. V lost 3 bases, J lost 12 bases, and 6 bases stayed unmatched. Germline V CDR1 and CDR2: SGHTA, FQGNSA. The CDR3 is 14 residues long. The CDR3 nucleotides read TGTGCCAGCAGCTTCTCGGGACAGGGAGGACCCCTCCACTTT. Amino acid sequence: CASSFSGQGGPLHF.

The chain carries TRBV6-6 and TRBJ1-3; no firm D call. The CDR3 is 13 residues long. Trimming left V 7 bases short and J 8 bases short, with 15 bases between. Germline V lookup: CDR1 MNHNY, CDR2 SVGAGI (reference sequence). The CDR3 sequence is CASKFSRMDTIYF. For the CDR3, the DNA is TGTGCCAGCAAATTTAGCAGGATGGACACCATATATTTT.

This clonotype has at least ten counts. V gene TRBV6-2 or TRBV6-3 combines with J gene TRBJ2-3, with TRBD1 identical over 8 bases. The CDR3 is 18 amino acids. V lost 0 bases, J lost 0 bases, and 8 bases stayed unmatched. Germline values: CDR1 MNHEY, CDR2 SVGEGT. The CDR3 bases are TGTGCCAGCAGTTACTCGATGGACAGGGTGAGGAGCACAGATACGCAGTATTTT. It codes for CASSYSMDRVRSTDTQYF.